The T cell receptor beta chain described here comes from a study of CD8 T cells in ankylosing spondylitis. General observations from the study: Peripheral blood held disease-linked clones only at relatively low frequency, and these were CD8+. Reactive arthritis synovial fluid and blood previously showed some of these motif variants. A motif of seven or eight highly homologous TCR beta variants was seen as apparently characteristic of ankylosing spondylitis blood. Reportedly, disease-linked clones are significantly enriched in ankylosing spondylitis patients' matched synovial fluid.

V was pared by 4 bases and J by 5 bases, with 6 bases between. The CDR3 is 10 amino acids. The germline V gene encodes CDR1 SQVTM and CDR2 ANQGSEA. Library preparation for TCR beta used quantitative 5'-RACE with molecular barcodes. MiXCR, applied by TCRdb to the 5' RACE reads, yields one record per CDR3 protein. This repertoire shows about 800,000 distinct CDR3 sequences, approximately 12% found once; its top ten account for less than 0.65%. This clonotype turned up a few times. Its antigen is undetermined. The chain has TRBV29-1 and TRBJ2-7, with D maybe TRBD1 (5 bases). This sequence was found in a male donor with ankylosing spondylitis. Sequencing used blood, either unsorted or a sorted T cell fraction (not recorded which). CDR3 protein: CSVGGDEQYF. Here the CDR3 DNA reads TGCAGCGTTGGGGGCGACGAGCAGTACTTC.